This TCR beta chain was sequenced for a study of shared clonotypes between healthy human individuals. Overall study findings and caveats: In general, naive subsets displayed greater estimated richness than memory subsets did.

Details on this clone: Its antigen is currently unknown.

The assay was run at deep level. Study processing details: Because ImmunoSEQ provided only junction sequences with no quality scores, the filtering differed. The protocol was immunoSEQ multiplex PCR, while the TCRdb copy is restricted to in-frame clones and leaves out a portion. For V, J and clone size, that table is used; D and trimming come from the DNA. This sample carries under 750,000 clones, 72% of them seen once, and the ten largest clones take more than 1.5%. Germline CDR1 reads SGHAT; CDR2 reads FQNNGV. Trimming cost V 3 bases and J 0 bases, with 18 bases left between them. CDR3 size: 18 residues.

This chain joins TRBV11-2 and TRBJ2-1; D might be TRBD1 (5 bases). Sequencing was done on a sample of memory CD4+ T cells sorted from blood. Subset noted: CD45RA-negative fraction. This TCR was sampled from a woman in her 30s in good health. The CDR3 sequence: CASSFLSRQKHSYNEQFF. CDR3 sequence (DNA): TGTGCCAGCAGCTTCCTTAGCCGACAGAAACACTCCTACAATGAGCAGTTCTTC.